This T cell receptor (beta chain) was documented in a study of a mutant IDH1 vaccine in newly diagnosed glioma. The time point is: week 35, safety follow-up. Mutant IDH1 20-mer peptide, at 300 ug, made up each vaccine dose, with topical imiquimod. The germline V gene encodes CDR1 MDHEN and CDR2 SYDVKM. V was pared by 7 bases and J by 2 bases, with 18 bases between. The CDR3 sequence is 16 residues long. Concerning this clone: Its specificity is not known.

The repertoire was sequenced with immunoSEQ multiplex PCR; TCRdb's copy has only in-frame clones and lacks some. The table lists around 40,000 clones, around 89% of them singletons, with approximately 1.6% in the top ten. The chain is built from TRBV28 and TRBJ1-3; maybe TRBD1 (5 bases). The sequences come from PBMCs, collected from a glioma patient whose treatment included an IDH1 peptide vaccine. The clonotype comes from a man aged 40-55 years with glioma. CDR3 in amino acids: CASNPSLGVTGNTIYF. The CDR3, as DNA: TGTGCCAGCAATCCGTCCCTAGGGGTAACTGGAAACACCATATATTTT.